This T cell receptor (beta chain) was sequenced in a study of blood T cell repertoires in COVID-19. Overall study: Sample material is recorded as cDNA or gDNA derived from T cells, B-cell-depleted T cells, or PBMCs.

Study processing details: Amplifying reference gene primers gave estimates of nucleated cell counts. Sequencing was performed with immunoSEQ multiplex PCR; in TCRdb, only in-frame clones are kept and a portion is missing. For V, J and clone size, that table is used; D and trimming come from the DNA. The sample includes more than 200,000 clones, under 90% of them seen just once. The receptor was isolated from a man between 50 and 59 years old with acute or convalescent COVID-19. Sample: peripheral blood.

CDR3 coding DNA: TGTGCCAGCAGCTTAGATCCAGGAACCGAACCTAACTATGGCTACACCTTC. This encodes CASSLDPGTEPNYGYTF. The V call is TRBV7-6, the J call TRBJ1-2; D is unresolved. The germline V gene encodes CDR1 SGHVS and CDR2 FNYEAQ. Trimming removed 1 base at V and 0 bases at J, with 15 bases between. This CDR3 contains 17 residues.